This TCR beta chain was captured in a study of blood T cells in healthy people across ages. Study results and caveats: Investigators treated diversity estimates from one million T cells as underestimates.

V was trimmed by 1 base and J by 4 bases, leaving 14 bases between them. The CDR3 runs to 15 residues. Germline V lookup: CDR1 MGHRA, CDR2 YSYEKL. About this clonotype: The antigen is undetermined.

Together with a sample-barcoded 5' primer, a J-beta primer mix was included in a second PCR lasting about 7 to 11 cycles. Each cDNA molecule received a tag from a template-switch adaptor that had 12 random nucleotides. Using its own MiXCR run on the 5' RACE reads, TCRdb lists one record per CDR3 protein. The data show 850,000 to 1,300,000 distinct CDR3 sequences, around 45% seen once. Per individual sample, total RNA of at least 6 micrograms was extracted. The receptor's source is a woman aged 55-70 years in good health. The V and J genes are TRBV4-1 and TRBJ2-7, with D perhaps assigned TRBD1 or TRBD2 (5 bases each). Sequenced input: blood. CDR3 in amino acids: CASSQGRDLRYEQYF. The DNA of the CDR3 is TGCGCCAGCAGCCAAGGCCGGGACCTCCGATACGAGCAGTACTTC.